The 24 T cell receptor beta chains given below trace back to one sample, sequenced in a study of blood T cell repertoires in COVID-19. Assay used: immunoSEQ multiplex PCR; TCRdb lists only in-frame clones, some missing. This table has fewer than 250,000 clones, more than 75% appearing once. Sequenced input: peripheral blood. The source is a woman aged 80 or over with COVID-19, enrolled during active disease.

The gene calls are TRBV5-6 and TRBJ2-3; 13 nucleotides agree with TRBD2. There are 15 residues in the CDR3. Germline CDR1 and CDR2: SGHDT and YYEEEE. Trimming removed 2 bases from V and 7 bases from J; junction bases left unmatched: 4. The CDR3 DNA follows: TGTGCCAGCAGCTTACTAGCGGGGGGGCGGAATACGCAGTATTTT. This codes for CASSLLAGGRNTQYF.

This chain connects TRBV19 to TRBJ1-5, with 7 bases that match TRBD1. Germline V CDR1 and CDR2: LNHDA, SQIVND (reference sequence). V dropped 4 bases and J dropped 5; count of bases not matched to a gene: 8. This CDR3 contains 15 residues. Here the CDR3 reads CASSTTGQSHQPQHF. The CDR3 region has the DNA TGTGCCAGTAGTACCACGGGACAGAGTCATCAGCCCCAGCATTTT.

The chain recombines TRBV28 with TRBJ2-5, with 9 bases identical to TRBD1. CDR1 and CDR2 from the germline V gene are MDHEN and SYDVKM. This CDR3 is 14 amino acids long. V was pared by 8 bases and J by 0 bases, with 4 bases of the junction left unmatched. CDR3 sequence (DNA): TGTGCCAGCCAGACAGGGGGTTACCAAGAGACCCAGTACTTC. As protein: CASQTGGYQETQYF.

This clone was seen only a few times. This sequence joins TRBV7-2 and TRBJ2-7; TRBD1 might be the D (6 bases). The CDR3 is made up of 15 amino acids. Germline V gene data show CDR1 as SGHTA and CDR2 as FQGNSA. Trimming took off 5 bases at V and 6 bases at J, with 20 bases between the two ends. For the CDR3, the DNA is TGTGCCAGCAGCCAAGGACAGCCAACTTGGGGCGAGCAGTACTTC. It translates to CASSQGQPTWGEQYF.

V gene TRBV18 combines with J gene TRBJ1-4; 8 nucleotides align to TRBD1. The germline gives CDR1 KGHSH, CDR2 LQKENI. The CDR3 is 14 amino acids. Germline trimming cut 4 bases from V and 8 bases from J; bases unmatched to any gene: 6. This chain's CDR3 is CASSLQGAGEKLFF. The CDR3 DNA reads TGTGCCAGCTCACTCCAGGGGGCAGGGGAAAAACTGTTTTTT.

The CDR3 DNA follows: TGTGCAGGGGCTAGCGGGGGCGATCTAGCCAAAAACATTCAGTACTTC. This translates into CAGASGGDLAKNIQYF. The rearrangement links TRBV6-6 to TRBJ2-4; 10 bases map to TRBD2. Germline CDR1 reads MNHNY; CDR2 reads SVGAGI (reference sequence). The CDR3 has 16 residues.

This chain uses TRBV6-5 with TRBJ2-1; a weak D match, TRBD1 (6 bases). The CDR3 sequence is 14 residues long. Germline V lookup: CDR1 MNHEY, CDR2 SVGAGI. V lost 4 bases and J lost 7, with 14 bases in between. The CDR3 DNA reads as TGTGCCAGCAGTTCGACCCTAGGACAGAATGAGCAGTTCTTC. Its protein is CASSSTLGQNEQFF.

The chain joins TRBV6-5 to TRBJ1-4; the match to TRBD1 covers 8 bases. This CDR3 has 14 residues. V lost 6 bases to trimming and J lost 8 bases; unmatched junction nucleotides: 8. The germline gives CDR1 MNHEY, CDR2 SVGAGI. CDR3 in amino acids: CASRAGGLGEKLFF. CDR3 DNA: TGTGCCAGCAGAGCAGGGGGCTTAGGGGAAAAACTGTTTTTT.

The genes are TRBV2 and TRBJ2-1; no reliable D call. Per germline, CDR1 SNHLY and CDR2 FYNNEI. This CDR3 contains 16 residues. V was cut by 2 bases and J by 0 bases, with 11 bases left in between. This chain's CDR3 is CASSERRWSSYNEQFF. The CDR3 nucleotides are TGTGCCAGCAGTGAACGTCGGTGGAGCTCCTACAATGAGCAGTTCTTC.

This clone has a single count. The chain carries TRBV2 and TRBJ1-5, with D perhaps matching TRBD1 (5 bases). This CDR3 has 15 amino acids. The V gene's germline CDR1 is SNHLY and CDR2 FYNNEI. Trimming took 4 bases from V and 0 from J, leaving 10 bases between them. CDR3 in amino acids: CASSAREDSNQPQHF. The CDR3 bases are TGTGCCAGCAGTGCCAGGGAAGATAGCAATCAGCCCCAGCATTTT.

This clone was picked up one time. The chain couples TRBV5-4 to TRBJ2-2; 9 nucleotides agree with TRBD2. The CDR3 sequence is 16 residues long. J lost 5 bases, V lost 3 bases, and 8 bases had no gene match. Germline values: CDR1 SGHNT, CDR2 YYREEE (reference sequence). CDR3 sequence: CASSSGPSGVTGELFF. The CDR3 DNA reads TGTGCCAGCAGCTCGGGTCCTAGCGGGGTTACCGGGGAGCTGTTTTTT.

This chain links TRBV15 with TRBJ2-7; 16 nucleotides align to TRBD2. Germline V gives CDR1 LNHNV, CDR2 YYDKDF (reference sequence). The CDR3 runs to 15 residues. V lost 5 bases to trimming and J lost 7 bases; unmatched junction nucleotides: 5. The CDR3 region has the DNA TGTGCCACCAGCGGAGGGACTAGCGGGAGGGAAGAGCAGTACTTC. It translates to CATSGGTSGREEQYF.

The rearrangement joins TRBV7-2 to TRBJ1-1; possibly TRBD1 for D (5 bases). The CDR3 has 16 residues. Germline V gives CDR1 SGHTA, CDR2 FQGNSA. Deletions cut 1 base from V and 1 base from J, with 13 bases between. The chain's CDR3 is CASSLVGGSSNTEAFF. The CDR3 nucleotides read TGTGCCAGCAGCTTAGTGGGGGGGTCTTCGAACACTGAAGCTTTCTTT.

V gene TRBV25-1 combines with J gene TRBJ1-2; 10 positions match TRBD1. The CDR3 loop spans 16 amino acids. The V segment lost 2 bases and the J segment 6 bases; nucleotides outside the gene matches: 9. Per the germline V gene, CDR1 is MGHDK and CDR2 is SYGVNS. CDR3 nucleotide sequence: TGTGCCAGCAGTGAACCCGGGACAGGGGAGGTGAATGGCTACACCTTC. Translation gives CASSEPGTGEVNGYTF.

The rearrangement uses TRBV6-6 and TRBJ2-1, with 14 bases fitting TRBD2. The V and J ends lost 6 bases and 7 bases, in that order; junction bases with no gene match: 2. The CDR3 contains 14 residues. CDR1 MNHNY and CDR2 SVGAGI come from the germline V gene (reference sequence). For the CDR3, the DNA is TGTGCCAGCAGGACTAGCGGGGGGGCTAATGAGCAGTTCTTC. Its translation is CASRTSGGANEQFF.

A single count supports this clone. The J gene is TRBJ1-5, the V gene TRBV10-3; 10 bases match TRBD1. The CDR3 has 14 amino acids. The junction had 10 bases not matched to a gene; V was cut back by 10 bases and J by 7 bases. CDR1 is ENHRY, CDR2 SYGVKD, per germline. The CDR3 nucleotides are TGTGCCACCTCCGGACAGGGGGATGTACAGCCCCAGCATTTT. Protein product: CATSGQGDVQPQHF.

The V gene is TRBV7-9, the J gene TRBJ1-4; D remains ambiguous. V lost 4 bases and J lost 5, with 11 bases in between. Germline V lookup: CDR1 SEHNR, CDR2 FQNEAQ (reference sequence). The CDR3 consists of 14 residues. CDR3 region: CASSSRRENEKLFF. CDR3 DNA sequence: TGTGCCAGCAGCTCGAGGAGGGAAAATGAAAAACTGTTTTTT.

In this sample, this clone turned up a few times. The chain couples TRBV6-6 to TRBJ2-1, with a tentative D call TRBD1 (6 bases). The germline V gene has CDR1 MNHNY and CDR2 SVGAGI (reference sequence). Trimming shortened V by 6 bases and J by 6 bases, and 12 bases separated the two germline ends. The CDR3 consists of 13 residues. DNA of the CDR3: TGTGCCAGCAGCCTACAGGGTCCCAATGAGCAGTTCTTC. Translated: CASSLQGPNEQFF.

The chain uses TRBV30 and TRBJ1-4; the D is unclear. Trimming took 2 bases from V and 0 from J, leaving 10 bases between them. The germline gives CDR1 GTSNPN, CDR2 SVGIG (reference sequence). The CDR3 is made up of 15 amino acids. CDR3 loop: CAWSWEDATNEKLFF. The CDR3, as DNA: TGTGCCTGGAGTTGGGAGGATGCAACTAATGAAAAACTGTTTTTT.

The CDR3 reads CAIAGTALEAFF. The CDR3 DNA reads TGTGCCATCGCGGGGACAGCCCTTGAAGCTTTCTTT. V gene TRBV10-3 combines with J gene TRBJ1-1, with TRBD1 identical over 7 bases. The CDR3 spans 12 residues. V shed 8 bases, J shed 7 bases, and the junction held 7 bases outside the gene matches. Germline V lookup: CDR1 ENHRY, CDR2 SYGVKD.

This clone was found once. The V and J genes are TRBV6-1 and TRBJ2-1; possibly TRBD1 for D (5 bases). The V end was cut by 1 base, the J end by 10 bases, with 11 bases between. The CDR3 runs 13 residues. From germline, CDR1 is MNHNS and CDR2 SASEGT. This CDR3 reads CASSEGQRVEQFF. Here the CDR3 DNA reads TGTGCCAGCAGTGAAGGACAGCGAGTAGAGCAGTTCTTC.

This rearrangement joins TRBV6-1 to TRBJ1-3; D unclear. The CDR3 runs 14 residues. Germline CDR1 and CDR2: MNHNS and SASEGT. Trimming removed 2 bases at V and 3 bases at J, with 8 bases between. CDR3: CASSEFISGNTIYF. The CDR3 bases are TGTGCCAGCAGTGAATTTATCAGTGGAAACACCATATATTTT.

This clone was picked up a small number of times. The chain combines TRBV19 with TRBJ1-5; 7 bases agree with TRBD1. J gave up 4 bases and V 4 bases, and 10 bases lay outside the gene matches. Germline V gene lookup returns CDR1 LNHDA and CDR2 SQIVND (reference sequence). The CDR3 runs 16 residues. This CDR3 is CASSTTGTVTNQPQHF. CDR3 bases: TGTGCCAGTAGTACCACCGGGACAGTTACTAATCAGCCCCAGCATTTT.

This rearrangement joins TRBV7-2 to TRBJ1-4, with a possible D match to TRBD1 (6 bases). Per germline, CDR1 SGHTA and CDR2 FQGNSA. The CDR3 sequence is 14 residues long. V was shortened by 6 bases and J by 0 bases, with 8 bases between the two germline ends. The CDR3 DNA is TGTGCCAGCAGGGACAGCGCAACTAATGAAAAACTGTTTTTT. Protein product: CASRDSATNEKLFF.